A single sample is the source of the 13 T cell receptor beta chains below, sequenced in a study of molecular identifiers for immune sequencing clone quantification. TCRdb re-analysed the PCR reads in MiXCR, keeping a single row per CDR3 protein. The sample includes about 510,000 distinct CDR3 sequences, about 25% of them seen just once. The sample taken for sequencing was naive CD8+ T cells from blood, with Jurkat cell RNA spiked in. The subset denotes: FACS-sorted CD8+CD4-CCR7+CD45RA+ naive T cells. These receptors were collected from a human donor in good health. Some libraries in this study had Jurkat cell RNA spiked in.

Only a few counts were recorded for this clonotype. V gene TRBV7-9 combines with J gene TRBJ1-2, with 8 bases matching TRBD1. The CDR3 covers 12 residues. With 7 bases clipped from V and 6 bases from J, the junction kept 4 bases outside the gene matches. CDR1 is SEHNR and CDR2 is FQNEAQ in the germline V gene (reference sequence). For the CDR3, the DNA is TGTGCCAGCACGCAACAGGGGGATGGCTACACCTTC. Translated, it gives CASTQQGDGYTF.

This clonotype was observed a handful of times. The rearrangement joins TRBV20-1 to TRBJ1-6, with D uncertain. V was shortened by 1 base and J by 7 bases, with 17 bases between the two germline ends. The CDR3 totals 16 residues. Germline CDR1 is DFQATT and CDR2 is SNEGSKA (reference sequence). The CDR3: CSARVMKTASNSPLHF. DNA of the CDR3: TGCAGTGCTAGAGTCATGAAAACGGCATCGAATTCACCCCTCCACTTT.

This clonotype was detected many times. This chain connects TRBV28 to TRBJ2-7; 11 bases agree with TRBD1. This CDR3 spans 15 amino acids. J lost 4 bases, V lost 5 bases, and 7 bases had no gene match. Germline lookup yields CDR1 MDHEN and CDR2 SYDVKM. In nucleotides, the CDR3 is TGTGCCAGCAGTCCCAGGACAGGGGGCATATACGAGCAGTACTTC. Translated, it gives CASSPRTGGIYEQYF.

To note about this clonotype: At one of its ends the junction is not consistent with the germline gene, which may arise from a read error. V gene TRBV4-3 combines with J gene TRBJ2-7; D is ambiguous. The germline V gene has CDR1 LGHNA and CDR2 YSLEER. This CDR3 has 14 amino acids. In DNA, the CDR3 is TGCGCCAGCGGCCAAGGCATAGGCTCCTACGAGCAGTACTTC. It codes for CASGQGIGSYEQYF.

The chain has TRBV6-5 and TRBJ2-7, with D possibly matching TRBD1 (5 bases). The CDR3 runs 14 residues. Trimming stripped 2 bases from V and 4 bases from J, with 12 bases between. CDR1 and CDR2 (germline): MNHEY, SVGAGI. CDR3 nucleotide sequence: TGTGCCAGCAGTTACGATAGGGGCGATTACGAGCAGTACTTC. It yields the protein CASSYDRGDYEQYF.

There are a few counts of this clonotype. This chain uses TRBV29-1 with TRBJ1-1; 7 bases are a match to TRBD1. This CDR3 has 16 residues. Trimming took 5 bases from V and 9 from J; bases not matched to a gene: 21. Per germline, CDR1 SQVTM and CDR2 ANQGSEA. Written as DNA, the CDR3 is TGCAGCGTTCAGCTTGCGTCTTTGGGCGGGACAGATAAAGCTTTCTTT. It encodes CSVQLASLGGTDKAFF.

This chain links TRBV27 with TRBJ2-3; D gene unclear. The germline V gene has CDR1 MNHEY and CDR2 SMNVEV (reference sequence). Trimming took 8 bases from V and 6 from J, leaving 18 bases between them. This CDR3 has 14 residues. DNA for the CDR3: TGTGCCAGCGGTTCCCCCCGTACGAGTGATACGCAGTATTTT. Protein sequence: CASGSPRTSDTQYF.

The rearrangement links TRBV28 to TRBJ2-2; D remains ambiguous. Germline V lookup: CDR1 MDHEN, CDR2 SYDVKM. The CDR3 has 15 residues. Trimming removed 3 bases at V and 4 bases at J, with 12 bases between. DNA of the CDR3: TGTGCCAGCAGTTTCAGAGGTCCTAGCACCGGGGAGCTGTTTTTT. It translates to CASSFRGPSTGELFF.

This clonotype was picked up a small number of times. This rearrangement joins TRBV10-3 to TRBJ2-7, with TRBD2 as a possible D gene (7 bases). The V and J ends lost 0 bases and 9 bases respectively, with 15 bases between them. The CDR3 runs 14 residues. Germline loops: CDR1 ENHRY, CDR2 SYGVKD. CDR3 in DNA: TGTGCCATCAGTGAGTCATCGGGGGGACACGTGCAGTACTTC. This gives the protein CAISESSGGHVQYF.

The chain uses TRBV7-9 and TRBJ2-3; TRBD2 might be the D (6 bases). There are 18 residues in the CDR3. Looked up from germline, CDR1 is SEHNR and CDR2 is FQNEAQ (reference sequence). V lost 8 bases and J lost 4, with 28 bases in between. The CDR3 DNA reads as TGTGCCAGCGGCCCTCCACCGACATTAGCGGAAGCGCCAGATACGCAGTATTTT. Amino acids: CASGPPPTLAEAPDTQYF.

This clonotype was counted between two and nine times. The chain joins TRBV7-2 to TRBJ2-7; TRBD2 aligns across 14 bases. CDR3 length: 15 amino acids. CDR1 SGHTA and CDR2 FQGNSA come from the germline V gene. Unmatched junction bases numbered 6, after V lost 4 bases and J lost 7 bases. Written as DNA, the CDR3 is TGTGCCAGCAGCTGGGGACTAGCGGGAGCAGGGGAGCAGTACTTC. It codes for CASSWGLAGAGEQYF.

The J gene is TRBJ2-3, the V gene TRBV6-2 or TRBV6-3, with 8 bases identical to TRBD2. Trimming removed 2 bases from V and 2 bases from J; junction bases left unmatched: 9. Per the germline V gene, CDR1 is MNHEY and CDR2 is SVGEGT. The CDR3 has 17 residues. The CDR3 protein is CASSYLLGGGFTDTQYF. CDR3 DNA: TGTGCCAGCAGTTACCTGTTGGGCGGGGGGTTCACAGATACGCAGTATTTT.

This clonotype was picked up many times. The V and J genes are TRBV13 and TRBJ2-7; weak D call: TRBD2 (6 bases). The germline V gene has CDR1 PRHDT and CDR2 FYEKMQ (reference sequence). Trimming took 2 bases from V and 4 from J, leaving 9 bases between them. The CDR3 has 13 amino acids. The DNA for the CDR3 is TGTGCCAGCAGCTTACAAGGGAGGTACGAGCAGTACTTC. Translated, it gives CASSLQGRYEQYF.